The 2 T cell receptor beta chains reported below all come from one sample, sequenced in a study of CD8 T cells in ankylosing spondylitis. The study's findings and limits: Made up of eight or nine highly homologous variants, a TCR beta motif appeared characteristic of ankylosing spondylitis blood.

TCRdb recomputed calls from the 5' RACE reads with MiXCR, one row per CDR3 protein. Here the sample spans about 540,000 distinct CDR3 sequences, approximately 12% being singletons. No cognate antigen is known for these TCRs. Input material: blood, either unsorted or a sorted T cell fraction (not recorded which). The receptors come from a male donor with ankylosing spondylitis.

The chain links TRBV5-1 to TRBJ1-1; D is unresolved. This CDR3 has 17 residues. The V end was cut by 2 bases, the J end by 1 base, with 18 bases between. The germline V gene encodes CDR1 SGHRS and CDR2 YFSETQ. The CDR3 coding sequence is TGCGCCAGCAGCTTAAGCGGTTGGGCCGTCCAGAACACTGAAGCTTTCTTT. It codes for CASSLSGWAVQNTEAFF.

This clonotype showed up just a few times. The rearrangement joins TRBV5-1 to TRBJ2-5, with 7 bases that match TRBD2. Germline CDR1 and CDR2: SGHRS and YFSETQ. Germline trimming cut 1 base from V and 1 base from J; bases unmatched to any gene: 7. The CDR3 contains 16 residues. The CDR3 reads CASSLTREAFQETQYF. The CDR3 DNA reads TGCGCCAGCAGCTTGACCCGGGAGGCCTTCCAAGAGACCCAGTACTTC.